This T cell receptor beta chain was sequenced during a study of T cells in Graves' hyperthyroidism and ophthalmopathy. Trimming pared 5 bases from V and 2 bases from J, leaving 12 bases between. In germline, CDR1 is SGHNT, CDR2 YENEEA. This CDR3 contains 15 residues. What was amplified from RNA transcripts were TCR beta CDR3 regions. A first-round RT-PCR of the TCR CDR3 used the HTBI primer set. TCRdb passed the multiplex PCR reads through MiXCR, listing each CDR3 protein once. This sample has hundreds of thousands of distinct CDR3 sequences, with roughly 14% found just once. This clonotype was observed many times.

Source material: blood. The chain couples TRBV11-3 to TRBJ2-2, with D hard to call. This TCR was sampled from a woman aged 45-60 years with Graves' ophthalmopathy. CDR3 bases: TGTGCCAGCAGCGCATCCGGCCTAAACACCGGGGAGCTGTTTTTT. Protein: CASSASGLNTGELFF.